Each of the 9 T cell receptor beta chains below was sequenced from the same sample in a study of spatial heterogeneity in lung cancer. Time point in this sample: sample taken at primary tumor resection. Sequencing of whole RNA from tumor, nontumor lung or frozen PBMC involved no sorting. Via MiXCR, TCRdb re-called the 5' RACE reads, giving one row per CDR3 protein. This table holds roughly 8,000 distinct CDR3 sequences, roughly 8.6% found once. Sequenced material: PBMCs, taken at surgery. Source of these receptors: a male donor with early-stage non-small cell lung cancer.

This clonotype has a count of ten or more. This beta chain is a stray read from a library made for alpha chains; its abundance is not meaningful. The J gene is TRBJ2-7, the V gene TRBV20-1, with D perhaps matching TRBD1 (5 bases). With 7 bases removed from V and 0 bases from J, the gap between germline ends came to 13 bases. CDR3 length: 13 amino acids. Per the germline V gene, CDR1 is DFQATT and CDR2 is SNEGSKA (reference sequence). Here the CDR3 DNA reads TGCAGTGTAACGAAGGGGTTCTCCTACGAGCAGTACTTC. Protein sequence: CSVTKGFSYEQYF.

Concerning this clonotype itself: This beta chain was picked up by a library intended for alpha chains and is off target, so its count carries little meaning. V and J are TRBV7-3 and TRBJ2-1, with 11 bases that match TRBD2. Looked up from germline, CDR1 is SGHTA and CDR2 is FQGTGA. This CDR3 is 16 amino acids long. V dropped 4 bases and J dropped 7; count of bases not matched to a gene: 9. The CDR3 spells CASSSGLAGGVNEQFF. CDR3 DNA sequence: TGTGCCAGCAGCTCCGGGCTAGCGGGAGGTGTGAATGAGCAGTTCTTC. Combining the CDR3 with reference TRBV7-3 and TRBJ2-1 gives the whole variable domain GAGVSQTPSNKVTEKGKYVELRCDPISGHTALYWYRQSLGQGPEFLIYFQGTGAADDSGLPNDRFFAVRPEGSVSTLKIQRTERGDSAVYLCASSSGLAGGVNEQFFGPGTRLTVL.

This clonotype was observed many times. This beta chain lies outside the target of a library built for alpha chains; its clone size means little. CDR3 residues: CASSQTYTEAFF. The CDR3 DNA reads as TGTGCCAGCAGTCAGACCTACACTGAAGCTTTCTTT. The chain employs TRBV6-1 and TRBJ1-1; D unclear. Germline CDR1 reads MNHNS; CDR2 reads SASEGT. V gave up 5 bases and J gave up 3 bases, with 7 bases separating them. This CDR3 has 12 amino acids.

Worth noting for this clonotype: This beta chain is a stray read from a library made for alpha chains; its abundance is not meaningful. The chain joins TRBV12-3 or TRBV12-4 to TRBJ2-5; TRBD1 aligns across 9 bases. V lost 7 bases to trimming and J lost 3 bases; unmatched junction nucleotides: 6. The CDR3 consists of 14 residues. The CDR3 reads CASKKDRGEETQYF. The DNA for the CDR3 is TGTGCCAGCAAAAAGGACAGGGGCGAAGAGACCCAGTACTTC.

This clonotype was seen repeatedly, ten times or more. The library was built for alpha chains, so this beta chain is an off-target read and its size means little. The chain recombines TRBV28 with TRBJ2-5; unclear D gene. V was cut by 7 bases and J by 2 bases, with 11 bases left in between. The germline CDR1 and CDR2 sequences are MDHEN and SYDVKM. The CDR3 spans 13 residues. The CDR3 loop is CASNKVQQETQYF. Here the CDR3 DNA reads TGTGCCAGCAACAAGGTGCAACAAGAGACCCAGTACTTC.

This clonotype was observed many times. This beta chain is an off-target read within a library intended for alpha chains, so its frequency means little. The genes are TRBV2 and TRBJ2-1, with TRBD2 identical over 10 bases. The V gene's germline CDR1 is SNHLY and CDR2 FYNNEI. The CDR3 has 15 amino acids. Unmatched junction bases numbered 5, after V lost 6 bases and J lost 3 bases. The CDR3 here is CASSQLAGSYNEQFF. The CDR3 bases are TGTGCCAGCAGCCAACTAGCGGGAAGCTACAATGAGCAGTTCTTC.

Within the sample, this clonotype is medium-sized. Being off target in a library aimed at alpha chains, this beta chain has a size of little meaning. The CDR3 here is CASSFGQGGSDEQYF. CDR3 coding DNA: TGTGCCAGCTCATTCGGACAGGGAGGTAGCGACGAGCAGTACTTC. The gene calls are TRBV18 and TRBJ2-7; 8 nucleotides align to TRBD1. V lost 5 bases, J lost 5 bases, and 11 bases stayed unmatched. CDR3 length: 15 amino acids. Germline CDR1 is KGHSH and CDR2 is LQKENI.

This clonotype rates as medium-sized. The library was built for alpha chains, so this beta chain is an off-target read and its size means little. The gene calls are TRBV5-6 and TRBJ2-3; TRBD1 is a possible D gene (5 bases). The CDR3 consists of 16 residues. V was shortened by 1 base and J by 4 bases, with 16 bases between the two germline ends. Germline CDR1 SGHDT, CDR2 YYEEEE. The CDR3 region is CASSLRSGNGPDTQYF. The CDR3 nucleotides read TGTGCCAGCAGCTTGAGGTCAGGGAACGGGCCAGATACGCAGTATTTT.

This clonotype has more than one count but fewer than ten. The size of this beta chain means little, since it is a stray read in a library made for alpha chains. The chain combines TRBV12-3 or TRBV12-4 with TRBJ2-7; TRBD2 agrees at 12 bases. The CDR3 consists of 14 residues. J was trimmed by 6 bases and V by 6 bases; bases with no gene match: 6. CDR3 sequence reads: CASRPSGRAFEQYF. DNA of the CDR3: TGTGCCAGCAGACCTAGCGGGAGGGCTTTCGAGCAGTACTTC.